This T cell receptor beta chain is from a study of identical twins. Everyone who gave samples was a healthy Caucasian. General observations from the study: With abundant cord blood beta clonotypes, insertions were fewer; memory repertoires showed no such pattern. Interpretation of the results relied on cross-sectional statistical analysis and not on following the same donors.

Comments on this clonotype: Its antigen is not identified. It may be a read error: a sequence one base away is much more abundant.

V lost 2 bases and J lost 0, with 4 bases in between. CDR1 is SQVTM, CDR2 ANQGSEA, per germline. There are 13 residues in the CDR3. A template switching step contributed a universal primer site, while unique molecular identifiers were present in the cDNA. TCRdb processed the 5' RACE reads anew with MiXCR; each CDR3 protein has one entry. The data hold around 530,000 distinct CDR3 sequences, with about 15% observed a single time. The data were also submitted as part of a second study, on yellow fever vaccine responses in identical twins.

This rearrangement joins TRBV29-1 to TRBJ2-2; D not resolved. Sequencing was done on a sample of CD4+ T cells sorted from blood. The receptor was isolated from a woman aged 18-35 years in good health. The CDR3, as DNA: TGCAGCGTTGAAAGATCGAACACCGGGGAGCTGTTTTTT. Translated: CSVERSNTGELFF.